Below are 21 T cell receptor beta chains sequenced from a single sample in a study of CD8+ T cells in alopecia areata. Extracted RNA was reverse transcribed, and the resulting cDNA served as sequencing template. Assay used: immunoSEQ multiplex PCR; TCRdb lists only in-frame clones, some missing. The sample contains 150,000 to 200,000 clones, roughly three fifths of which appear only once. Treatment here: oral pan-JAK inhibitor, 5-10 mg twice daily. Specimen: CD4+ T cells sorted from blood, collected around week 49, from a patient treated with tofacitinib. The receptor set was obtained from a human donor with alopecia areata.

The chain links TRBV5-1 to TRBJ2-5; tentatively, D is TRBD1 or TRBD2 (5 bases each). Germline CDR1 is SGHRS and CDR2 is YFSETQ. The CDR3 covers 15 residues. V dropped 5 bases and J dropped 4 bases, with 18 bases sitting between them. Here the CDR3 DNA reads TGCGCCAGCAGTCGGGACCTAGGAAGTCGAGAGACCCAGTACTTC. Amino acid sequence: CASSRDLGSRETQYF.

The chain recombines TRBV29-1 with TRBJ1-2; no clear D. The germline V and J ends were trimmed by 2 bases and 2 bases, with 6 bases remaining between them. Germline CDR1 SQVTM, CDR2 ANQGSEA. The CDR3 runs 12 residues. The CDR3 DNA sequence: TGCAGCGTTGAAACACCCAACTATGGCTACACCTTC. Residues: CSVETPNYGYTF.

V is TRBV6-5 and J is TRBJ1-1; D remains ambiguous. CDR1 MNHEY and CDR2 SVGAGI come from the germline V gene. Trimming removed 0 bases at V and 2 bases at J, with 13 bases between. The CDR3 totals 16 residues. The CDR3 DNA sequence: TGTGCCAGCAGTTACTCGAAGTGGGGAAGCAACACTGAAGCTTTCTTT. Encoded protein: CASSYSKWGSNTEAFF.

The sample holds a few counts of this clone. The J gene is TRBJ2-7, the V gene TRBV6-5, with D perhaps being TRBD1 or TRBD2 (5 bases each). The V end was cut by 6 bases, the J end by 7 bases, with 19 bases between. Germline CDR1 and CDR2: MNHEY and SVGAGI. CDR3 length: 14 amino acids. The CDR3 loop is CASSPTRGRNEQYF. CDR3 nucleotide sequence: TGTGCCAGCAGCCCCACCCGGGGCAGGAATGAGCAGTACTTC.

The table lists this clone with a count of one. The CDR3 loop is CASSRAQIQYF. Written as DNA, the CDR3 is TGTGCCAGCAGTCGAGCTCAGATTCAGTACTTC. The chain uses TRBV6-5 and TRBJ2-5; D is ambiguous. This CDR3 comprises 11 residues. V shed 5 bases and J shed 11 bases, with 12 bases lying between them. CDR1 and CDR2 from the germline V gene are MNHEY and SVGAGI.

The chain links TRBV5-1 to TRBJ2-5, with a possible D match to TRBD2 (5 bases). Trimming removed 0 bases at V and 5 bases at J, with 11 bases between. The length of the CDR3 is 14 residues. Germline CDR1 reads SGHRS; CDR2 reads YFSETQ. CDR3 DNA sequence: TGCGCCAGCAGCTTGGCCTGGAGGAGGGAGACCCAGTACTTC. Encoded protein: CASSLAWRRETQYF.

The chain couples TRBV5-1 to TRBJ1-2, with 9 bases fitting TRBD1. CDR3 length: 16 residues. The germline gives CDR1 SGHRS, CDR2 YFSETQ. The ends lost 4 bases at V and 4 bases at J; junction bases unmatched: 11. The CDR3 region has the DNA TGCGCCAGCAGCCTCCCGGGACAGGGAGATAGCTATGGCTACACCTTC. Translated: CASSLPGQGDSYGYTF. Full variable domain (rest looked up from reference TRBV5-1 and TRBJ1-2): KAGVTQTPRYLIKTRGQQVTLSCSPISGHRSVSWYQQTPGQGLQFLFEYFSETQRNKGNFPGRFSGRQFSNSRSEMNVSTLELGDSALYLCASSLPGQGDSYGYTFGSGTRLTVV.

The chain combines TRBV29-1 with TRBJ2-7; the D is unclear. Trimming cost V 3 bases and J 4 bases, with 10 bases left between them. Germline-derived CDR1 and CDR2 are SQVTM and ANQGSEA. CDR3 length: 12 amino acids. The CDR3 DNA reads as TGCAGCGTTGAGATCGGATTATACGAGCAGTACTTC. It encodes CSVEIGLYEQYF.

The rearrangement links TRBV30 to TRBJ2-7, with D possibly TRBD1 on 7 matching bases. This CDR3 comprises 15 residues. V dropped 7 bases and J dropped 7 bases, with 26 bases sitting between them. Germline V gene lookup returns CDR1 GTSNPN and CDR2 SVGIG (reference sequence). CDR3 residues: CASQRGTPRGFEQYF. For the CDR3, the DNA is TGTGCCTCCCAACGGGGGACCCCCAGGGGGTTTGAGCAGTACTTC. Based on the CDR3 plus reference TRBV30 and TRBJ2-7, the full variable domain is SQTIHQWPATLVQPVGSPLSLECTVEGTSNPNLYWYRQAAGRGLQLLFYSVGIGQISSEVPQNLSASRPQDRQFILSSKKLLLSDSGFYLCASQRGTPRGFEQYFGPGTRLTVT.

The chain uses TRBV27 and TRBJ1-2; 7 bases agree with TRBD1. Germline values: CDR1 MNHEY, CDR2 SMNVEV (reference sequence). The length of the CDR3 is 12 residues. The ends lost 10 bases at V and 8 bases at J; junction bases unmatched: 10. CDR3 amino acids: CATREGAHGYTF. CDR3 DNA: TGTGCCACCCGAGAGGGGGCTCACGGCTACACCTTC.

The rearrangement links TRBV7-2 to TRBJ1-2; maybe TRBD1 (5 bases). Trimming left V 3 bases short and J 6 bases short, with 11 bases between. This CDR3 region has 13 residues. The germline CDR1 and CDR2 sequences are SGHTA and FQGNSA. The CDR3 DNA reads as TGTGCCAGCAGCTTTCAGGGTGTCGATGGCTACACCTTC. It is translated as CASSFQGVDGYTF.

In this sample, this clone turned up once. The chain uses TRBV2 and TRBJ2-6; D is ambiguous. The length of the CDR3 is 15 residues. Germline assignment: CDR1 SNHLY and CDR2 FYNNEI. V dropped 6 bases and J dropped 1 base, with 10 bases sitting between them. The CDR3 DNA reads as TGTGCCAGCAGACCCCAAAGTTCTGGGGCCAACGTCCTGACTTTC. As protein: CASRPQSSGANVLTF.

This clone was seen a few times. The chain links TRBV30 to TRBJ2-7; either TRBD1 or TRBD2 may fit D (5 bases each). This CDR3 is built from 18 residues. With 0 bases removed from V and 3 bases from J, the gap between germline ends came to 24 bases. Germline CDR1 reads GTSNPN; CDR2 reads SVGIG (reference sequence). In DNA, the CDR3 is TGTGCCTGGAGTGTACGAGTTTTTATGGGGACCCACGACTACGAGCAGTACTTC. Its translation is CAWSVRVFMGTHDYEQYF.

This sequence joins TRBV25-1 and TRBJ2-3, with 10 bases lining up with TRBD1. The germline gives CDR1 MGHDK, CDR2 SYGVNS. V lost 3 bases, J lost 3 bases, and 6 bases stayed unmatched. The CDR3 is made up of 16 amino acids. CDR3 amino acids: CASSDPTGGATDTQYF. The CDR3 DNA sequence: TGTGCCAGCAGTGACCCGACAGGGGGCGCGACAGATACGCAGTATTTT.

In this sample, this clone turned up a few times. The rearrangement joins TRBV4-3 to TRBJ1-6; D not resolved. V was cut by 4 bases and J by 8 bases, with 18 bases left in between. Germline lookup yields CDR1 LGHNA and CDR2 YSLEER. The length of the CDR3 is 16 residues. The CDR3 nucleotides read TGCGCCAGCAGCCCCCAACTCGAAAATTGGGATTCACCCCTCCACTTT. Translated: CASSPQLENWDSPLHF.

This clone has a handful of counts. The chain uses TRBV15 and TRBJ1-2; no clear D. CDR1 LNHNV and CDR2 YYDKDF come from the germline V gene (reference sequence). This CDR3 has 14 amino acids. Trimming pared 0 bases from V and 4 bases from J, leaving 9 bases between. CDR3 region: CATSRDRGVYGYTF. Here the CDR3 DNA reads TGTGCCACCAGCAGAGATCGCGGGGTCTATGGCTACACCTTC.

J is TRBJ2-7 and V is TRBV29-1; 7 positions agree with TRBD2. The CDR3 is 14 amino acids. The germline gives CDR1 SQVTM, CDR2 ANQGSEA. With V trimmed by 3 bases and J by 1 base, 6 bases remained unmatched. CDR3 sequence: CSVEGEGKSYEQYF. The CDR3 DNA reads as TGCAGCGTTGAGGGGGAGGGCAAATCCTACGAGCAGTACTTC.

This chain uses TRBV9 with TRBJ2-1; 8 positions agree with TRBD2. The ends lost 6 bases at V and 10 bases at J; junction bases unmatched: 9. From germline, CDR1 is SGDLS and CDR2 YYNGEE. The CDR3 is made up of 13 amino acids. The CDR3: CASTLGLAGEQFF. DNA of the CDR3: TGTGCCAGCACCCTTGGACTAGCCGGCGAGCAGTTCTTC.

Only a few counts were recorded for this clone. The chain recombines TRBV15 with TRBJ1-2, with unresolved D. This CDR3 contains 14 residues. The ends were cut back, 4 bases at V and 4 bases at J, with 13 bases in the middle. Germline CDR1 reads LNHNV; CDR2 reads YYDKDF (reference sequence). In DNA, the CDR3 is TGTGCCACCAGCACTAGGACGTCGGGCTATGGCTACACCTTC. The encoded protein is CATSTRTSGYGYTF.

This chain connects TRBV15 to TRBJ2-3; a possible D gene is TRBD1 (5 bases). This CDR3 comprises 14 residues. With 9 bases removed from V and 2 bases from J, the gap between germline ends came to 15 bases. Per the germline V gene, CDR1 is LNHNV and CDR2 is YYDKDF (reference sequence). DNA of the CDR3: TGTGCCACTCAAGCCCGACAGAACACAGATACGCAGTATTTT. Amino acids: CATQARQNTDTQYF.

The chain recombines TRBV30 with TRBJ1-2; D is unclear. V lost 0 bases, J lost 6 bases, and 8 bases lay in between. The CDR3 has 12 amino acids. CDR1 and CDR2 (germline): GTSNPN, SVGIG (reference sequence). In DNA form, the CDR3 reads TGTGCCTGGAGTGTGGCGGAGGATGGCTACACCTTC. It yields the protein CAWSVAEDGYTF.